This TCR beta chain derives from a study of T cell clonotyping in hematopoietic cell transplantation. Broader study findings: Broader posttransplant TCR repertoire diversity was predicted by graft donor and pretransplant recipient Inverse Simpson Index values. After transplant, recipient diversity fell while pathologically expanded clonotypes grew through day 180. CD4 and CD8 repertoire contributions could not be separated without sorting.

The data were produced by immunoSEQ multiplex PCR, yet TCRdb's version contains in-frame clones alone and is incomplete. Here the sample spans tens of thousands of clones, about 93% being singletons. The trim removed 5 bases at V and 7 bases at J, leaving 11 bases unmatched. Germline CDR1 reads SGHTA; CDR2 reads FQGNSA. This CDR3 is built from 15 residues. Regarding this clone: Its antigen is currently unknown.

This sequence originates from a female patient aged 50-59 years who had an allogeneic stem cell transplant from a related donor, so the T cells may come from the graft donor. Some clones in this sample may be carry-over from other donors' samples. The rearrangement joins TRBV7-2 to TRBJ2-3; 8 nucleotides align to TRBD1. Sequenced material: PBMCs, taken 100 days after allogeneic stem cell transplant. CDR3 nucleotides: TGTGCCAGCAGCCCGCGGACAGGGTTATCGAATACGCAGTATTTT. Translation gives CASSPRTGLSNTQYF. The entire variable domain, with the rest obtained from reference TRBV7-2 and TRBJ2-3, is as follows: GAGVSQSPSNKVTEKGKDVELRCDPISGHTALYWYRQSLGQGLEFLIYFQGNSAPDKSGLPSDRFSAERTGGSVSTLTIQRTQQEDSAVYLCASSPRTGLSNTQYFGPGTRLTVL.